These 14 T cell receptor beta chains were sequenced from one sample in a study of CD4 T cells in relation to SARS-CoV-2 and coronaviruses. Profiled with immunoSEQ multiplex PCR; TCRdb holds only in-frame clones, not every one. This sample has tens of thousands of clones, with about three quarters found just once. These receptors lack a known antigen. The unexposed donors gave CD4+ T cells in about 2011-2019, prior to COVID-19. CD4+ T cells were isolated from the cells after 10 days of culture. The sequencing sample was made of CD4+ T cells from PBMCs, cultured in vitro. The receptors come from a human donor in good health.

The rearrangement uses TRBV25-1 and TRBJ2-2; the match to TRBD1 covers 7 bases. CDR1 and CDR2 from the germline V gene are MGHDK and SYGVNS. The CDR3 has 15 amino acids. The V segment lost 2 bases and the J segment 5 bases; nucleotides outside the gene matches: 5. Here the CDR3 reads CASSETGVETGELFF. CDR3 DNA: TGTGCCAGCAGTGAAACAGGGGTGGAAACCGGGGAGCTGTTTTTT.

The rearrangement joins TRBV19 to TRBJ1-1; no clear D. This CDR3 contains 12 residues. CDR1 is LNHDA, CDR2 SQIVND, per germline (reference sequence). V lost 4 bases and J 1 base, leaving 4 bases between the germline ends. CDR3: CASSTPNTEAFF. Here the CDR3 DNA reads TGTGCCAGTAGTACGCCGAACACTGAAGCTTTCTTT. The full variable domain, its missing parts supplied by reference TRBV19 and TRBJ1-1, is DGGITQSPKYLFRKEGQNVTLSCEQNLNHDAMYWYRQDPGQGLRLIYYSQIVNDFQKGDIAEGYSVSREKKESFPLTVTSAQKNPTAFYLCASSTPNTEAFFGQGTRLTVV.

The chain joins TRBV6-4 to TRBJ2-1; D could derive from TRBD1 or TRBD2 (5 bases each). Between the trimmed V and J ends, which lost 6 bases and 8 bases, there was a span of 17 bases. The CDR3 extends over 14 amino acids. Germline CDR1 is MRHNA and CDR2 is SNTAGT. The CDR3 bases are TGTGCCAGCAGCAGGGACGCGGTACAATATGAGCAGTTCTTC. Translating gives CASSRDAVQYEQFF.

CDR3 residues: CASSRIEETQYF. The CDR3 coding sequence is TGTGCCAGCAGCCGTATAGAAGAGACCCAGTACTTC. The chain is built from TRBV7-9 and TRBJ2-5; D not resolved. CDR1 and CDR2 from the germline V gene are SEHNR and FQNEAQ (reference sequence). With 5 bases removed from V and 3 bases from J, the gap between germline ends came to 7 bases. The CDR3 has 12 amino acids.

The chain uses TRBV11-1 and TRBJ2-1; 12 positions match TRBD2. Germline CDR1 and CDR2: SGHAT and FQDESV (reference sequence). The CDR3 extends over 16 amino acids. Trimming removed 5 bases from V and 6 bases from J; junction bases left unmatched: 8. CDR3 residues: CASSRRLAGVGNEQFF. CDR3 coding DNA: TGTGCCAGCAGCCGAAGACTAGCGGGAGTTGGCAATGAGCAGTTCTTC.

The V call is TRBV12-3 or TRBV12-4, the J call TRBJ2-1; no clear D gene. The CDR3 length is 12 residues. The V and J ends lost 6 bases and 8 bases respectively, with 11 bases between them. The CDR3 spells CASSQRVDEQFF. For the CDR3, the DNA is TGTGCCAGCAGCCAACGGGTCGATGAGCAGTTCTTC.

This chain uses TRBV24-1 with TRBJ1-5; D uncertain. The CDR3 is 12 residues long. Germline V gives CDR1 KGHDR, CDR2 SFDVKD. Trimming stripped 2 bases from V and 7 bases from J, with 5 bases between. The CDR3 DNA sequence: TGTGCCACCAGTGATTCGGGACAGCCCCAGCATTTT. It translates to CATSDSGQPQHF.

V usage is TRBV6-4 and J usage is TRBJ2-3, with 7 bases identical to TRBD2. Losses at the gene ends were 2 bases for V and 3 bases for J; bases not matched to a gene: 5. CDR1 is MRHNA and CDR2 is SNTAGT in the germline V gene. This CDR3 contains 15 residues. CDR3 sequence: CASSDGAGDTDTQYF. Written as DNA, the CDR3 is TGTGCCAGCAGTGACGGGGCGGGAGATACAGATACGCAGTATTTT.

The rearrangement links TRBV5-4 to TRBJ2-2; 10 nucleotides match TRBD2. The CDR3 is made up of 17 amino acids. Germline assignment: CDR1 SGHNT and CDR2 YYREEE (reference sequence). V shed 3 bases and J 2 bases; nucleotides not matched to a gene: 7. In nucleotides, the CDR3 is TGTGCCAGCAGCTCTCTAGCGGGAGCCAGTAACACCGGGGAGCTGTTTTTT. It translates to CASSSLAGASNTGELFF.

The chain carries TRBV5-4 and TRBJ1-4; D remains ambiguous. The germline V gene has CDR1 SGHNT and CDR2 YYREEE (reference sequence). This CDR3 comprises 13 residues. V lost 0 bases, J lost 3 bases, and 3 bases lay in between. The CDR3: CASSLVPNEKLFF. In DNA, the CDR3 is TGTGCCAGCAGCTTGGTCCCTAATGAAAAACTGTTTTTT.

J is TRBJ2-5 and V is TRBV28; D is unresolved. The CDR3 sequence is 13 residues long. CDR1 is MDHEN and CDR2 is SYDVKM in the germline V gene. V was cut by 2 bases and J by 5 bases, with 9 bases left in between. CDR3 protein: CASSLNIWETQYF. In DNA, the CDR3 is TGTGCCAGCAGTTTAAATATTTGGGAGACCCAGTACTTC.

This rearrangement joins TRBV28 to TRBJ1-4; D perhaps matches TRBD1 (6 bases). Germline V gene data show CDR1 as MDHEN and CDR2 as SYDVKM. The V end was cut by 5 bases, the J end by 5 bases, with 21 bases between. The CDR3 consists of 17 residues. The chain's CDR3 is CASSPYGQPTLNEKLFF. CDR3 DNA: TGTGCCAGCAGTCCCTACGGACAGCCAACCCTGAATGAAAAACTGTTTTTT.

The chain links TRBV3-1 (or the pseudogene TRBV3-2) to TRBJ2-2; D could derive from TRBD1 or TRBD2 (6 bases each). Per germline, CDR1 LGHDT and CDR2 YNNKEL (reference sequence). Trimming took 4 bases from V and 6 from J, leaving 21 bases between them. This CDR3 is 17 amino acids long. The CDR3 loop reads CASSLQGRGVTAGELFF. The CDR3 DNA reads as TGTGCCAGCAGCCTACAGGGAAGGGGGGTTACGGCCGGGGAGCTGTTTTTT.

Here the CDR3 DNA reads TGTGCCAGCAGTTTATTCCAGGGAATCGACGAGCAGTACTTC. It encodes CASSLFQGIDEQYF. The V gene is TRBV28, the J gene TRBJ2-7, with a tentative D call TRBD1 (5 bases). The CDR3 contains 14 residues. V dropped 1 base and J dropped 5 bases, with 12 bases sitting between them. Germline CDR1 and CDR2: MDHEN and SYDVKM.